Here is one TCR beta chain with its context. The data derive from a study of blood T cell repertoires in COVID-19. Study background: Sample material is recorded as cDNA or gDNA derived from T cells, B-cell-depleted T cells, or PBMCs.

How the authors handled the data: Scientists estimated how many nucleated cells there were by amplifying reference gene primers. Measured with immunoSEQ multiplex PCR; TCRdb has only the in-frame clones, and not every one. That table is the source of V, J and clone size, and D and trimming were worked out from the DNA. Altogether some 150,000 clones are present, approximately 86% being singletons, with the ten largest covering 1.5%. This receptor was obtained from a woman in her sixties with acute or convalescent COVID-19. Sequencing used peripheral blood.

This CDR3 is CASSVAEGGVRGYTF. CDR3 DNA: TGTGCCAGCAGCGTAGCTGAAGGGGGGGTGAGGGGCTACACCTTC. The chain has TRBV9 and TRBJ1-2; tentative D call: TRBD1 (6 bases). Between the trimmed V and J ends, which lost 0 bases and 8 bases, there was a span of 17 bases. Germline loops: CDR1 SGDLS, CDR2 YYNGEE. The CDR3 sequence is 15 residues long.